This T cell receptor (beta chain) stems from a study of blood T cell repertoires in COVID-19. The table came from immunoSEQ multiplex PCR; TCRdb's copy has only in-frame clones and leaves some out. Of some 230,000 clones in the sample, around 80% were seen once. The CDR3 sequence is 13 residues long. The V and J ends lost 4 bases and 8 bases respectively, with 15 bases between them. Germline-derived CDR1 and CDR2 are SGHRS and YFSETQ. The chain recombines TRBV5-1 with TRBJ1-2, with D perhaps TRBD1 (6 bases). The sequence derives from a man aged 40-50 years who had recovered from COVID-19. The sequencing input was PBMCs or T cells enriched from blood (not recorded which). CDR3 loop: CASSGGQFSGYTF. The CDR3, as DNA: TGCGCCAGCAGCGGCGGACAGTTCTCGGGCTACACCTTC.